One sample yielded the 22 T cell receptor beta chains listed below, sequenced in a study of shared clonotypes between healthy human individuals (dated by TCRdb to about 2020). The library was prepared using the immunoSEQ multiplex PCR assay. This is the immuneACCESS table as TCRdb keeps it, with only in-frame sequences that have V and J called. A part of the clones is gone; compared with another copy, unresolved V genes explain less than half, and the rest is unexplained. This sample comprises 950,000 to 1,100,000 clones, about 75% of them detected only once. About 1.4% of the sample goes to the ten largest clones. The sample consisted of memory CD4+ T cells sorted from blood. This sample's cell subset or site label indicates: CD45RA-negative fraction. The receptors come from a man aged 18 to 29 in good health.

The chain combines TRBV5-1 with TRBJ2-5; TRBD2 matches at 8 bases. The CDR3 length is 15 residues. The V and J ends lost 0 bases and 4 bases, in that order; junction bases with no gene match: 5. Germline lookup yields CDR1 SGHRS and CDR2 YFSETQ. CDR3: CASSLVSGGGETQYF. The CDR3 nucleotides are TGCGCCAGCAGCTTGGTGAGCGGGGGTGGAGAGACCCAGTACTTC.

Only a few counts were recorded for this clone. The chain is built from TRBV30 and TRBJ1-1; tentatively, D is TRBD1 (6 bases). Germline assignment: CDR1 GTSNPN and CDR2 SVGIG (reference sequence). Trimming cost V 4 bases and J 0 bases, with 9 bases left between them. The CDR3 runs to 13 residues. CDR3 DNA: TGTGCCTGGACCAGGGGTATGAACACTGAAGCTTTCTTT. Protein sequence: CAWTRGMNTEAFF.

The chain couples TRBV11-2 to TRBJ2-7, with D maybe TRBD2 (5 bases). CDR1 is SGHAT, CDR2 FQNNGV, per germline. V lost 0 bases, J lost 5 bases, and 17 bases lay in between. The CDR3 spans 16 residues. In DNA, the CDR3 is TGTGCCAGCAGCTTAGATCTCAGCGGCACTGGCGACGAGCAGTACTTC. Translation: CASSLDLSGTGDEQYF.

This clone was counted at least ten times. The J gene is TRBJ1-1, the V gene TRBV28; 10 bases fit TRBD1. The germline CDR1 and CDR2 sequences are MDHEN and SYDVKM. Unmatched junction bases numbered 12, after V lost 8 bases and J lost 6 bases. The CDR3 is 15 amino acids. CDR3 sequence reads: CASGYAGQGFAEAFF. For the CDR3, the DNA is TGTGCCAGCGGATACGCGGGACAGGGGTTCGCTGAAGCTTTCTTT. The variable domain in full, completed from reference TRBV28 and TRBJ1-1, reads DVKVTQSSRYLVKRTGEKVFLECVQDMDHENMFWYRQDPGLGLRLIYFSYDVKMKEKGDIPEGYSVSREKKERFSLILESASTNQTSMYLCASGYAGQGFAEAFFGQGTRLTVV.

This clone was seen only once. V and J are TRBV27 and TRBJ1-1; D unclear. This CDR3 has 13 amino acids. Germline lookup yields CDR1 MNHEY and CDR2 SMNVEV (reference sequence). The V gene lost 5 bases and the J gene lost 4 bases, with 11 bases spanning the gap. For the CDR3, the DNA is TGTGCCAGCAGTCCCCAGGTAGGCACTGAAGCTTTCTTT. It specifies CASSPQVGTEAFF.

This rearrangement joins TRBV12-5 to TRBJ2-7, with TRBD1 identical over 7 bases. Germline V gene sequence: CDR1 LGHNT, CDR2 FRNRAP. The CDR3 contains 19 residues. V lost 6 bases, J lost 2 bases, and 22 bases stayed unmatched. In DNA, the CDR3 is TGTGCTAGTGGAATTCAAACAGGGGTTAATTTGAGAACCACCTACGAGCAGTACTTC. Its translation: CASGIQTGVNLRTTYEQYF.

The chain combines TRBV6-6 with TRBJ2-1, with TRBD1 as a possible D gene (6 bases). This CDR3 comprises 14 residues. The V end was cut by 2 bases, the J end by 7 bases, with 12 bases between. Germline CDR1 is MNHNY and CDR2 is SVGAGI (reference sequence). CDR3 sequence (DNA): TGTGCCAGCAGTTACAACAGGGTTCAGAATGAGCAGTTCTTC. It translates to CASSYNRVQNEQFF.

The V and J genes are TRBV7-8 and TRBJ2-3; D is tentatively TRBD1 or TRBD2 (5 bases each). The CDR3 contains 13 residues. V lost 1 base and J 4 bases, leaving 6 bases between the germline ends. Germline V gene data show CDR1 as SGHVS and CDR2 as FQNEAQ. In DNA, the CDR3 is TGTGCCAGCAGCTTAGTGGGGGCAGATACGCAGTATTTT. It encodes CASSLVGADTQYF.

This clone was seen just once. Other DNA sequences within the sample encode an identical CDR3. This chain links TRBV20-1 with TRBJ2-1; D gene unclear. Germline CDR1 is DFQATT and CDR2 is SNEGSKA (reference sequence). This CDR3 spans 11 amino acids. Trimming took off 3 bases at V and 5 bases at J, with 5 bases between the two ends. The CDR3 spells CSASPDNEQFF. CDR3 bases: TGCAGTGCTAGCCCAGACAATGAGCAGTTCTTC.

In this sample, this clone turned up many times. The chain is built from TRBV7-2 and TRBJ1-1; 10 positions match TRBD1. Germline values: CDR1 SGHTA, CDR2 FQGNSA. The length of the CDR3 is 13 residues. Trimming at V came to 4 bases and at J to 9 bases, leaving 5 bases not matched to a gene. This chain's CDR3 is CASSYGQGGKAFF. CDR3 nucleotides: TGTGCCAGCAGCTACGGACAGGGGGGTAAAGCTTTCTTT.

The chain uses TRBV5-1 and TRBJ1-1, with D tentatively TRBD1 (6 bases). Germline V gene lookup returns CDR1 SGHRS and CDR2 YFSETQ. CDR3 length equals 15 residues. The V gene lost 6 bases and the J gene lost 4 bases, with 19 bases spanning the gap. The chain's CDR3 is CASTTTGTVATEAFF. CDR3 nucleotides: TGCGCCAGCACGACAACAGGGACCGTCGCCACTGAAGCTTTCTTT.

V usage is TRBV5-1 and J usage is TRBJ1-1, with 10 bases identical to TRBD1. CDR1 is SGHRS and CDR2 is YFSETQ in the germline V gene. The V and J ends lost 4 bases and 2 bases, in that order; junction bases with no gene match: 29. The CDR3 covers 23 residues. CDR3 sequence reads: CASSGPLRDRGGFSGLANTEAFF. CDR3 nucleotides: TGCGCCAGCAGCGGACCACTCCGGGACAGGGGAGGGTTTAGTGGACTCGCTAACACTGAAGCTTTCTTT. Filled out from reference TRBV5-1 and TRBJ1-1, the complete variable domain reads KAGVTQTPRYLIKTRGQQVTLSCSPISGHRSVSWYQQTPGQGLQFLFEYFSETQRNKGNFPGRFSGRQFSNSRSEMNVSTLELGDSALYLCASSGPLRDRGGFSGLANTEAFFGQGTRLTVV.

This chain joins TRBV6-1 and TRBJ2-3, with no clear D. The V and J ends lost 0 bases and 4 bases respectively, with 11 bases between them. The CDR3 has 15 amino acids. Looked up from germline, CDR1 is MNHNS and CDR2 is SASEGT. CDR3 nucleotides: TGTGCCAGCAGTGAAGCCTATCAGGTCGCAGATACGCAGTATTTT. Protein product: CASSEAYQVADTQYF.

The sample holds a few counts of this clone. At the DNA level, this CDR3 is encoded by other sequences in the same sample as well. J is TRBJ1-4 and V is TRBV6-1; D ambiguous. V lost 2 bases, J lost 4 bases, and 5 bases lay in between. The CDR3 covers 13 residues. Germline CDR1 reads MNHNS; CDR2 reads SASEGT. The CDR3: CASSERDNEKLFF. The CDR3 DNA sequence: TGTGCCAGCAGTGAACGTGATAATGAAAAACTGTTTTTT.

This clone was found many times. The same CDR3 arises from other DNA sequences in this sample as well. This sequence joins TRBV2 and TRBJ1-1; no clear D gene. The CDR3 is made up of 12 amino acids. Germline assignment: CDR1 SNHLY and CDR2 FYNNEI. V was clipped by 4 bases and J by 2 bases, with 5 bases between them. CDR3 nucleotide sequence: TGTGCCAGCAGTGTGGGTAACACTGAAGCTTTCTTT. Residues: CASSVGNTEAFF.

The rearrangement joins TRBV5-8 to TRBJ2-1; 7 bases line up with TRBD2. CDR1 SGHTS and CDR2 YDEGEE come from the germline V gene. V lost 3 bases to trimming and J lost 6 bases; unmatched junction nucleotides: 6. The CDR3 length is 14 residues. The CDR3 region is CASSSLRGSNEQFF. In DNA form, the CDR3 reads TGTGCCAGCAGCTCCCTACGCGGGAGCAATGAGCAGTTCTTC. The full variable domain, completed using reference TRBV5-8 and TRBJ2-1, is EAGVTQSPTHLIKTRGQQATLRCSPISGHTSVYWYQQALGLGLQFLLWYDEGEERNRGNFPPRFSGRQFPNYSSELNVNALELEDSALYLCASSSLRGSNEQFFGPGTRLTVL.

This chain links TRBV5-5 with TRBJ1-2; possibly TRBD1 for D (5 bases). This CDR3 region has 15 residues. CDR1 is SGHKS and CDR2 is YYEKEE in the germline V gene (reference sequence). Trimming shortened V by 0 bases and J by 8 bases, and 17 bases separated the two germline ends. For the CDR3, the DNA is TGTGCCAGCAGCTTGGAAGACAGCCCCTGGATGGGCTACACCTTC. This codes for CASSLEDSPWMGYTF.

The gene calls are TRBV7-8 and TRBJ2-7, with D uncertain. Trimming left V 2 bases short and J 3 bases short, with 8 bases between. Germline lookup yields CDR1 SGHVS and CDR2 FQNEAQ. The CDR3 loop spans 13 amino acids. CDR3 coding DNA: TGTGCCAGCAGCTTAAACTATGGCTACGAGCAGTACTTC. It codes for CASSLNYGYEQYF.

The gene calls are TRBV27 and TRBJ2-4, with D unclear. CDR3 size: 13 residues. Germline V gene sequence: CDR1 MNHEY, CDR2 SMNVEV (reference sequence). Trimming shortened V by 6 bases and J by 0 bases, and 6 bases separated the two germline ends. The CDR3 loop reads CASRSLAKNIQYF. The DNA of the CDR3 is TGTGCCAGCAGGTCGTTAGCCAAAAACATTCAGTACTTC.

This clone was observed a single time. The chain recombines TRBV7-2 with TRBJ2-3, with 11 positions matching TRBD2. The CDR3 runs 15 residues. The trim removed 4 bases at V and 0 bases at J, leaving 0 bases unmatched. Per the germline V gene, CDR1 is SGHTA and CDR2 is FQGNSA. Written as DNA, the CDR3 is TGTGCCAGCAGCTGGACTAGCGGGAGCACAGATACGCAGTATTTT. This sequence encodes CASSWTSGSTDTQYF.

This clone was picked up many times. The genes are TRBV5-6 and TRBJ2-3, with D uncertain. Trimming pared 4 bases from V and 1 base from J, leaving 16 bases between. CDR3 size: 16 residues. The V gene's germline CDR1 is SGHDT and CDR2 YYEEEE. The CDR3 loop is CASSPVGWGRTDTQYF. The CDR3 DNA reads TGTGCCAGCAGCCCGGTGGGATGGGGTCGCACAGATACGCAGTATTTT.

The V and J genes are TRBV19 and TRBJ2-2, with D perhaps TRBD2 (6 bases). The length of the CDR3 is 14 residues. Trimming took off 7 bases at V and 7 bases at J, with 16 bases between the two ends. Germline V gene sequence: CDR1 LNHDA, CDR2 SQIVND (reference sequence). The CDR3 loop reads CASIARREIGELFF. CDR3 nucleotide sequence: TGTGCCAGTATCGCCAGGAGGGAGATCGGGGAGCTGTTTTTT.